The 5 T cell receptor beta chains presented below share a single source sample, sequenced in a study of shared clonotypes between healthy human individuals (dated by TCRdb to 2018 to 2020). Library prep was done by the immunoSEQ multiplex PCR assay. TCRdb holds this immuneACCESS table with in-frame rearrangements only. Some clones are missing; in checked studies, unresolved V genes explain under half, and the rest has no known cause. In all, the sample holds a few million clones, and roughly 92% of those were seen once. About 0.13% of the sample is held by the ten biggest clonotypes. Sequencing was performed on naive CD4+ T cells sorted from blood. This specimen's cell subset or site label, interpreted: CD45RA+ positively selected. The receptor source for this set is a man between 18 and 35 years old in good health.

CDR3 bases: TGTGCCAGCAGTACAGGACAGGGTCTGGGGAGGGCCTATGGCTACACCTTC. Protein product: CASSTGQGLGRAYGYTF. The V call is TRBV28, the J call TRBJ1-2; the match to TRBD1 covers 8 bases. After removal of 5 bases from V and 4 bases from J, the junction contained 15 bases not matched to a gene. The CDR3 is 17 amino acids. Germline V gives CDR1 MDHEN, CDR2 SYDVKM.

This clone was counted once. CDR3 sequence (DNA): TGTGCCAGCAGTTACGGGGGGCTCTCTGGAAACACCATATATTTT. Translating gives CASSYGGLSGNTIYF. The chain combines TRBV6-5 with TRBJ1-3, with D tentatively TRBD1 (6 bases). The CDR3 extends over 15 amino acids. Germline V gene lookup returns CDR1 MNHEY and CDR2 SVGAGI. The V and J ends lost 2 bases and 0 bases respectively, with 8 bases between them.

V is TRBV5-1 and J is TRBJ1-2; D is unresolved. Germline CDR1 is SGHRS and CDR2 is YFSETQ. Trimming left V 1 base short and J 8 bases short, with 18 bases between. The CDR3 is made up of 15 amino acids. The CDR3 region has the DNA TGCGCCAGCAGCTTGTTGGAACTTGGGTCGTGGGGCTACACCTTC. As protein: CASSLLELGSWGYTF.

The chain combines TRBV25-1 with TRBJ2-5, with 12 positions matching TRBD2. The V gene end was trimmed by 5 bases and the J gene end by 3 bases; junction bases not matched to a gene: 13. The CDR3 covers 18 residues. From germline, CDR1 is MGHDK and CDR2 SYGVNS. The CDR3 DNA reads as TGTGCCAGCAGTAACCTAGCGGGAGGGCCTGAGGAAGAAGAGACCCAGTACTTC. Residues: CASSNLAGGPEEEETQYF.

The chain uses TRBV5-6 and TRBJ1-4; D ambiguous. From germline, CDR1 is SGHDT and CDR2 YYEEEE. The CDR3 sequence is 16 residues long. V was trimmed by 4 bases and J by 5 bases, leaving 18 bases between them. The CDR3 loop is CASSPSRRGRNEKLFF. For the CDR3, the DNA is TGTGCCAGCAGCCCATCAAGGCGGGGTCGCAATGAAAAACTGTTTTTT.